This record concerns one T cell receptor beta chain sequence. This record belongs to a study of shared clonotypes between healthy human individuals. V was pared by 6 bases and J by 2 bases, with 22 bases of the junction left unmatched. The germline V gene has CDR1 SNHLY and CDR2 FYNNEI. This CDR3 is 20 amino acids long. Unsorted PBMC contributed 250 to 300 ng DNA, roughly 30,000 T cell genomes, to each replicate PCR. Produced via immunoSEQ multiplex PCR; TCRdb's table is partial and in-frame only. The sample contains 450,000 to 500,000 clones, around four fifths of which appear only once. Adult Caucasians living in Nashville, Tennessee made up all of the donors.

The material sequenced was PBMCs. The receptor comes from a woman aged 40 to 50 in good health. Some clones in this sample may be carry-over from other donors' samples. The rearrangement uses TRBV2 and TRBJ2-3; 8 nucleotides line up with TRBD1. In DNA form, the CDR3 reads TGTGCCAGCAGGCTGTCCCGGGACAGGTTTTCCCCCTTACCCACAGATACGCAGTATTTT. This sequence encodes CASRLSRDRFSPLPTDTQYF.